These 17 T cell receptor beta chains share one sample of origin, sequenced in a study of blood T cell repertoires in COVID-19. This table comes from immunoSEQ multiplex PCR, and its TCRdb copy is limited to in-frame clones, with some not included. The sample carries about 25,000 clones, approximately 84% recorded once. The sample taken for sequencing was peripheral blood. All receptors derive from a woman older than 75 with acute or convalescent COVID-19.

This sequence joins TRBV4-3 and TRBJ2-3; D remains unclear. Between the trimmed V and J ends, which lost 4 bases and 5 bases, there was a span of 10 bases. CDR3 length: 13 amino acids. Germline CDR1 LGHNA, CDR2 YSLEER. CDR3 sequence (DNA): TGCGCCAGCAGCCGAGTCCTGGTAGATACGCAGTATTTT. Translating it yields CASSRVLVDTQYF.

The chain joins TRBV7-9 to TRBJ2-7; 8 bases fit TRBD2. Trimming took 1 base from V and 6 from J; bases not matched to a gene: 8. CDR1 is SEHNR, CDR2 FQNEAQ, per germline (reference sequence). The CDR3 has 15 amino acids. DNA of the CDR3: TGTGCCAGCAGCTTAGGCCCGGGAGGGGTCTCCGAGCAGTACTTC. It specifies CASSLGPGGVSEQYF.

The rearrangement uses TRBV5-4 and TRBJ2-1, with TRBD1 identical over 7 bases. The CDR3 extends over 14 amino acids. Per the germline V gene, CDR1 is SGHNT and CDR2 is YYREEE (reference sequence). Unmatched junction bases numbered 5, after V lost 4 bases and J lost 4 bases. The CDR3 DNA reads TGTGCCAGCAGCCACGGGACAGATTACAATGAGCAGTTCTTC. It codes for CASSHGTDYNEQFF.

The V gene is TRBV11-2, the J gene TRBJ2-5; D may be TRBD1 (7 bases). CDR3 length: 11 amino acids. Trimming left V 11 bases short and J 5 bases short, with 12 bases between. Per the germline V gene, CDR1 is SGHAT and CDR2 is FQNNGV. CDR3 coding DNA: TGTGCCTCGACAGGGAGGGAGACCCAGTACTTC. Protein product: CASTGRETQYF.

The rearrangement links TRBV2 to TRBJ2-6, with a possible D match to TRBD2 (6 bases). The CDR3 length is 16 residues. The germline CDR1 and CDR2 sequences are SNHLY and FYNNEI. V was cut by 6 bases and J by 0 bases, with 12 bases left in between. The CDR3 region is CASRGGVGSGANVLTF. The CDR3, as DNA: TGTGCCAGCAGGGGGGGTGTGGGCTCTGGGGCCAACGTCCTGACTTTC.

The rearrangement links TRBV4-1 to TRBJ2-1; 9 nucleotides align to TRBD2. Per the germline V gene, CDR1 is MGHRA and CDR2 is YSYEKL. V lost 5 bases, J lost 10 bases, and 9 bases stayed unmatched. This CDR3 is 14 amino acids long. Here the CDR3 DNA reads TGCGCCAGCAGCTCAGAGGAGCTAGCGGGGGAGCAGTTCTTC. It translates to CASSSEELAGEQFF.

The chain combines TRBV12-3 or TRBV12-4 with TRBJ1-1; D ambiguous. Trimming stripped 4 bases from V and 5 bases from J, with 8 bases between. The CDR3 runs 12 residues. The CDR3 DNA is TGTGCCAGCAGTTACTCGAGAACTGAAGCTTTCTTT. It yields the protein CASSYSRTEAFF.

V is TRBV3-1 (or the pseudogene TRBV3-2) and J is TRBJ2-5; TRBD2 aligns across 10 bases. The CDR3 length is 16 residues. J lost 9 bases, V lost 0 bases, and 10 bases had no gene match. Germline loops: CDR1 LGHDT, CDR2 YNNKEL (reference sequence). The CDR3 sequence is CASSQDALAGDPAQYF. The DNA for the CDR3 is TGTGCCAGCAGCCAAGACGCTCTAGCGGGGGACCCGGCCCAGTACTTC.

The gene calls are TRBV25-1 and TRBJ2-1; 10 bases line up with TRBD2. The CDR3 sequence is 17 residues long. With V trimmed by 5 bases and J by 1 base, 8 bases remained unmatched. Per the germline V gene, CDR1 is MGHDK and CDR2 is SYGVNS. CDR3 sequence reads: CASSPLGLAKSYNEQFF. CDR3 bases: TGTGCCAGCAGTCCCCTGGGACTAGCGAAGTCCTACAATGAGCAGTTCTTC.

This clone was counted between two and nine times. An end of the junction does not agree with germline; a read error may underlie this. The gene calls are TRBV27 and TRBJ2-7; weak D call: TRBD1 (5 bases). This CDR3 contains 8 residues. Per the germline V gene, CDR1 is MNHEY and CDR2 is SMNVEV (reference sequence). The DNA for the CDR3 is TGTGCCACCCGCCTGAAGGGGTTC. Encoded protein: CATRLKGF.

V is TRBV27 and J is TRBJ2-2; possible D gene TRBD2, 5 bases. CDR3 length: 13 residues. Trimming took 3 bases from V and 6 from J, leaving 8 bases between them. In germline, CDR1 is MNHEY, CDR2 SMNVEV (reference sequence). As DNA, the CDR3 is TGTGCCAGCAGTTTTTGGACTCCCGGGGAGCTGTTTTTT. It translates to CASSFWTPGELFF.

The chain carries TRBV27 and TRBJ2-5; 12 nucleotides agree with TRBD2. V lost 4 bases, J lost 4 bases, and 7 bases stayed unmatched. The germline V gene has CDR1 MNHEY and CDR2 SMNVEV (reference sequence). CDR3 length equals 16 residues. The CDR3 region is CASSSRLAGAPETQYF. In DNA, the CDR3 is TGTGCCAGCAGTTCCCGACTAGCGGGGGCCCCAGAGACCCAGTACTTC.

J is TRBJ1-4 and V is TRBV20-1; D may be TRBD1 (6 bases). This CDR3 is 11 amino acids long. Per germline, CDR1 DFQATT and CDR2 SNEGSKA (reference sequence). Written as DNA, the CDR3 is TGCGGATCCAACAGGGTTGAAAAACTGTTTTTT. This translates into CGSNRVEKLFF.

CDR3 DNA: TGTGCCAGCAGCCCGAGGGTCGTCACAGGGGGAAAGGCTGAAGCTTTCTTT. It codes for CASSPRVVTGGKAEAFF. The chain carries TRBV7-2 and TRBJ1-1; TRBD1 matches at 8 bases. The V segment lost 5 bases and the J segment 6 bases; nucleotides outside the gene matches: 17. Germline values: CDR1 SGHTA, CDR2 FQGNSA. CDR3 length: 17 amino acids.

Points on this clone: Within the sample, other DNA sequences also encode this same CDR3. The chain recombines TRBV29-1 with TRBJ2-7; no clear D. Trimming cost V 3 bases and J 1 base, with 7 bases left between them. The CDR3 has 12 amino acids. The germline V gene encodes CDR1 SQVTM and CDR2 ANQGSEA. CDR3 bases: TGCAGCGTTGAGGGCCGATCCTACGAGCAGTACTTC. Translated, it gives CSVEGRSYEQYF.

The chain recombines TRBV27 with TRBJ2-7, with TRBD2 matching over 9 bases. After removal of 6 bases from V and 11 bases from J, the junction contained 8 bases not matched to a gene. Germline CDR1 and CDR2: MNHEY and SMNVEV (reference sequence). CDR3 length: 12 amino acids. The CDR3 DNA follows: TGTGCCAGCAGCCGGACTAGCGCCTTAGAGTACTTC. Its translation: CASSRTSALEYF.

The chain has TRBV4-3 and TRBJ2-5; tentative D call: TRBD2 (7 bases). V dropped 0 bases and J dropped 7 bases, with 9 bases sitting between them. Germline loops: CDR1 LGHNA, CDR2 YSLEER. This CDR3 spans 13 amino acids. Here the CDR3 reads CASSQEGGLTQYF. The CDR3 nucleotides read TGCGCCAGCAGCCAAGAGGGGGGGCTGACCCAGTACTTC.